The 12 T cell receptor beta chains reported below all come from one sample, sequenced in a study of PD-1 blockade in classical Hodgkin lymphoma. Some clones are missing from TCRdb's copy, which holds only in-frame ones; the method was immunoSEQ multiplex PCR. Of 90,000 to 100,000 clones in the sample, approximately 80% were seen once. Every one of the patients relapsed after autologous stem cell transplantation (brentuximab vedotin exposure was variable). This specimen consisted of peripheral blood mononuclear cells (PBMCs), obtained before the second cycle of nivolumab. The receptors derive from a human donor with classical Hodgkin lymphoma.

The chain joins TRBV27 to TRBJ2-4, with TRBD2 identical over 11 bases. The CDR3 has 20 amino acids. Trimming removed 4 bases from V and 1 base from J; junction bases left unmatched: 15. Per the germline V gene, CDR1 is MNHEY and CDR2 is SMNVEV (reference sequence). The CDR3 loop reads CASSSLAGGLFLPAKNIQYF. The DNA for the CDR3 is TGTGCCAGCAGTTCCTTAGCGGGAGGGCTGTTTCTGCCTGCCAAAAACATTCAGTACTTC.

This clone turned up a few times. This chain connects TRBV2 to TRBJ1-5; D ambiguous. Germline V gene lookup returns CDR1 SNHLY and CDR2 FYNNEI. This CDR3 is built from 15 residues. Trimming stripped 1 base from V and 3 bases from J, with 10 bases between. This chain's CDR3 is CASSEDGVFNQPQHF. CDR3 sequence (DNA): TGTGCCAGCAGTGAAGACGGCGTGTTCAATCAGCCCCAGCATTTT.

This sequence joins TRBV19 and TRBJ2-7, with 8 bases aligning to TRBD1. This CDR3 has 14 amino acids. Germline CDR1 reads LNHDA; CDR2 reads SQIVND (reference sequence). Trimming cost V 7 bases and J 3 bases; bases outside gene matches: 8. This chain's CDR3 is CASKTGGPGYEQYF. In nucleotides, the CDR3 is TGTGCCAGTAAAACAGGGGGACCCGGCTACGAGCAGTACTTC.

This clone came up once. This rearrangement joins TRBV5-1 to TRBJ2-5; no definite D call. CDR1 and CDR2 (germline): SGHRS, YFSETQ. The CDR3 runs 13 residues. Deletions cut 1 base from V and 5 bases from J, with 9 bases between. CDR3 amino acids: CASSLSSWETQYF. For the CDR3, the DNA is TGCGCCAGCAGCTTGTCGTCATGGGAGACCCAGTACTTC.

The genes are TRBV25-1 and TRBJ2-4, with D uncertain. Looked up from germline, CDR1 is MGHDK and CDR2 is SYGVNS. The CDR3 runs 15 residues. Trimming left V 2 bases short and J 9 bases short, with 17 bases between. CDR3 sequence: CASSEVGASSGIQYF. The DNA for the CDR3 is TGTGCCAGCAGTGAAGTGGGCGCCTCGTCGGGCATTCAGTACTTC.

The CDR3: CASSWGTGAVNEQFF. The CDR3 nucleotides are TGCGCCAGCAGCTGGGGGACAGGGGCCGTCAATGAGCAGTTCTTC. The gene calls are TRBV5-1 and TRBJ2-1, with 10 bases matching TRBD1. CDR1 and CDR2 (germline): SGHRS, YFSETQ. The ends lost 3 bases at V and 6 bases at J; junction bases unmatched: 6. The CDR3 extends over 15 amino acids. Full variable domain (missing parts from reference TRBV5-1 and TRBJ2-1): KAGVTQTPRYLIKTRGQQVTLSCSPISGHRSVSWYQQTPGQGLQFLFEYFSETQRNKGNFPGRFSGRQFSNSRSEMNVSTLELGDSALYLCASSWGTGAVNEQFFGPGTRLTVL.

The chain is built from TRBV28 and TRBJ2-1, with D possibly TRBD1 on 6 matching bases. Per germline, CDR1 MDHEN and CDR2 SYDVKM. Trimming pared 6 bases from V and 1 base from J, leaving 16 bases between. The length of the CDR3 is 16 residues. CDR3 bases: TGTGCCAGCAGCACTCCTCTCGGACAGTCCTACAATGAGCAGTTCTTC. It translates to CASSTPLGQSYNEQFF.

The chain joins TRBV30 to TRBJ2-3; tentative D call: TRBD2 (5 bases). The CDR3 extends over 16 amino acids. V was pared by 0 bases and J by 3 bases, with 16 bases between. CDR1 is GTSNPN, CDR2 SVGIG, per germline (reference sequence). CDR3 amino acids: CAWSVLIGSGTDTQYF. Written as DNA, the CDR3 is TGTGCCTGGAGTGTATTAATAGGGAGCGGAACAGATACGCAGTATTTT. The full variable domain, its missing parts supplied by reference TRBV30 and TRBJ2-3, is SQTIHQWPATLVQPVGSPLSLECTVEGTSNPNLYWYRQAAGRGLQLLFYSVGIGQISSEVPQNLSASRPQDRQFILSSKKLLLSDSGFYLCAWSVLIGSGTDTQYFGPGTRLTVL.

The gene calls are TRBV11-2 and TRBJ1-5; a possible D gene is TRBD1 (5 bases). Trimming left V 0 bases short and J 2 bases short, with 14 bases between. The germline gives CDR1 SGHAT, CDR2 FQNNGV. CDR3 length equals 17 residues. This CDR3 is CASSLDGLGGGNQPQHF. The CDR3 nucleotides are TGTGCCAGCAGCTTAGATGGGTTGGGGGGAGGCAATCAGCCCCAGCATTTT.

The V gene is TRBV5-1, the J gene TRBJ1-4; possibly TRBD1 for D (6 bases). V lost 4 bases, J lost 5 bases, and 15 bases lay in between. The length of the CDR3 is 15 residues. From germline, CDR1 is SGHRS and CDR2 YFSETQ. The CDR3 sequence is CASSSLGQRNEKLFF. The CDR3 DNA follows: TGCGCCAGCAGCAGTTTAGGACAGAGAAATGAAAAACTGTTTTTT.

The chain has TRBV28 and TRBJ1-2; D may be TRBD1 (6 bases). V lost 10 bases, J lost 2 bases, and 20 bases lay in between. This CDR3 has 15 amino acids. Germline V gene data show CDR1 as MDHEN and CDR2 as SYDVKM. CDR3 sequence reads: CAISSGGSGNYGYTF. The CDR3 DNA is TGTGCCATCTCATCTGGGGGCAGTGGGAACTATGGCTACACCTTC.

The V gene is TRBV5-1, the J gene TRBJ2-3; 7 positions match TRBD1. Germline V lookup: CDR1 SGHRS, CDR2 YFSETQ. This CDR3 has 14 amino acids. With 2 bases clipped from V and 2 bases from J, the junction kept 2 bases outside the gene matches. As DNA, the CDR3 is TGCGCCAGCAGCTTAGACAGGGTCACAGATACGCAGTATTTT. This sequence encodes CASSLDRVTDTQYF.